The 27 T cell receptor beta chains below were found in one sample sequenced in a study of graft-versus-host responses after intestinal transplantation. The antigens these receptors bind are not known. Profiling relied on immunoSEQ multiplex PCR, and the TCRdb table lists in-frame clones only, not all of them. This table has more than 25,000 clones, 82% appearing once. This specimen consisted of unstimulated CD4+ T cells sorted from spleen or lymph node cells, obtained before intestinal transplant. The source of these receptors is a human donor who received an intestinal transplant.

This chain links TRBV19 with TRBJ2-1, with D possibly TRBD2 on 6 matching bases. The CDR3 totals 16 residues. Germline CDR1 LNHDA, CDR2 SQIVND (reference sequence). The V and J ends lost 5 bases and 4 bases respectively, with 18 bases between them. CDR3 in DNA: TGTGCCAGTAGTCGACGACACTTAGGAGGGTACAATGAGCAGTTCTTC. It is translated as CASSRRHLGGYNEQFF.

This clone was recorded once. The chain recombines TRBV6-1 with TRBJ2-7; D perhaps matches TRBD2 (6 bases). CDR3 size: 14 residues. CDR1 MNHNS and CDR2 SASEGT come from the germline V gene. The V end lost 2 bases, the J end lost 4 bases, and 12 bases lay between the germline ends. CDR3: CASSEWEDQYEQYF. The CDR3 DNA follows: TGTGCCAGCAGTGAATGGGAGGATCAATACGAGCAGTACTTC.

The chain combines TRBV9 with TRBJ1-2; D is unclear. The CDR3 contains 14 residues. The V and J ends lost 1 base and 5 bases respectively, with 12 bases between them. The V gene's germline CDR1 is SGDLS and CDR2 YYNGEE. The CDR3 reads CASSVSAGRYGYTF. In DNA, the CDR3 is TGTGCCAGCAGCGTATCGGCGGGCCGATATGGCTACACCTTC. The whole variable domain, filled in from reference TRBV9 and TRBJ1-2, reads DSGVTQTPKHLITATGQRVTLRCSPRSGDLSVYWYQQSLDQGLQFLIQYYNGEERAKGNILERFSAQQFPDLHSELNLSSLELGDSALYFCASSVSAGRYGYTFGSGTRLTVV.

This clone was observed a few times. This sequence joins TRBV7-2 and TRBJ2-1; a weak D match, TRBD2 (5 bases). The germline V gene encodes CDR1 SGHTA and CDR2 FQGNSA. The CDR3 loop spans 17 amino acids. The V end was cut by 1 base, the J end by 2 bases, with 15 bases between. The CDR3 reads CASSLERLDSPYNEQFF. In DNA, the CDR3 is TGTGCCAGCAGCTTAGAGCGGCTGGACTCCCCCTACAATGAGCAGTTCTTC.

The V call is TRBV5-1, the J call TRBJ1-2; 8 bases line up with TRBD1. Germline lookup yields CDR1 SGHRS and CDR2 YFSETQ. V was clipped by 2 bases and J by 4 bases; unmatched bases: 4. CDR3 length: 14 residues. This CDR3 is CASSFSDRGYGYTF. CDR3 nucleotides: TGCGCCAGCAGCTTCTCCGACAGGGGCTATGGCTACACCTTC.

This clone was observed a handful of times. The chain joins TRBV6-5 to TRBJ2-7; 7 positions match TRBD2. The trim removed 5 bases at V and 7 bases at J, leaving 8 bases unmatched. The CDR3 is 13 amino acids. The germline gives CDR1 MNHEY, CDR2 SVGAGI. In DNA, the CDR3 is TGTGCCAGCAGTGGCGGGAGTCTTGAGGAGCAGTACTTC. Amino acid sequence: CASSGGSLEEQYF.

The CDR3 DNA reads as TGTGCCAGCAGCACAGGGGTAGCCGGGGAGCTGTTTTTT. This sequence encodes CASSTGVAGELFF. This rearrangement joins TRBV6-1 to TRBJ2-2, with 7 bases fitting TRBD1. Germline V gene data show CDR1 as MNHNS and CDR2 as SASEGT. This CDR3 comprises 13 residues. The trim removed 6 bases at V and 6 bases at J, leaving 4 bases unmatched.

The chain joins TRBV21-1 to TRBJ2-7. TRBV21-1 is a listed pseudogene. The CDR3 consists of 14 residues. The CDR3 nucleotides are TGTGCCAGCAGCAAAAAAGGGTTAGAGTACGAGCAGTACTTC. Translating it yields CASSKKGLEYEQYF.

This clone was recorded a few times. CDR3 loop: CASSDTYGTNEQFF. The DNA for the CDR3 is TGTGCCAGCAGTGACACTTACGGGACAAATGAGCAGTTCTTC. This chain joins TRBV6-1 and TRBJ2-1, with D tentatively TRBD1 (6 bases). There are 14 residues in the CDR3. V lost 3 bases and J 7 bases, leaving 13 bases between the germline ends. Germline lookup yields CDR1 MNHNS and CDR2 SASEGT.

This chain connects TRBV7-9 to TRBJ2-3; tentative D call: TRBD1 (6 bases). The V gene lost 1 base and the J gene lost 7 bases, with 9 bases spanning the gap. Germline CDR1 is SEHNR and CDR2 is FQNEAQ (reference sequence). The length of the CDR3 is 13 residues. CDR3 sequence (DNA): TGTGCCAGCAGCTTAGAACAGGGTAATACGCAGTATTTT. It yields the protein CASSLEQGNTQYF.

V usage is TRBV5-4 and J usage is TRBJ2-1; D is undetermined. The V end lost 2 bases, the J end lost 7 bases, and 4 bases lay between the germline ends. Germline values: CDR1 SGHNT, CDR2 YYREEE (reference sequence). The CDR3 is 11 residues long. The CDR3 DNA is TGTGCCAGCAGCTTTACTAATGAGCAGTTCTTC. Amino acid sequence: CASSFTNEQFF.

This clone has more than one count but fewer than ten. The rearrangement joins TRBV6-5 to TRBJ2-7; 10 nucleotides align to TRBD2. The trim removed 6 bases at V and 1 base at J, leaving 6 bases unmatched. This CDR3 is 15 amino acids long. CDR1 is MNHEY, CDR2 SVGAGI, per germline. This CDR3 reads CASSLAGAQSYEQYF. In nucleotides, the CDR3 is TGTGCCAGCAGCCTAGCGGGAGCCCAATCCTACGAGCAGTACTTC.

V and J are TRBV7-3 and TRBJ2-3, with 8 bases matching TRBD2. Germline CDR1 and CDR2: SGHTA and FQGTGA. After removal of 3 bases from V and 3 bases from J, the junction contained 2 bases not matched to a gene. The CDR3 totals 14 residues. CDR3 DNA: TGTGCCAGCAGCTTGGCTAGCGGGACAGATACGCAGTATTTT. Residues: CASSLASGTDTQYF.

The V call is TRBV2, the J call TRBJ2-7, with a possible D match to TRBD1 (9 bases). V was pared by 0 bases and J by 5 bases, with 17 bases between. CDR3 length: 16 residues. Germline V gives CDR1 SNHLY, CDR2 FYNNEI. CDR3 protein: CASSEARGDRVNEQYF. CDR3 bases: TGTGCCAGCAGTGAAGCGCGGGGGGACAGGGTTAACGAGCAGTACTTC.

V gene TRBV7-2 combines with J gene TRBJ1-1; D gene uncertain. The V and J ends lost 1 base and 3 bases respectively, with 12 bases between them. The CDR3 consists of 15 residues. Germline V lookup: CDR1 SGHTA, CDR2 FQGNSA. The CDR3 region is CASSLDGSPYTEAFF. The CDR3 DNA reads as TGTGCCAGCAGCTTAGATGGCAGCCCTTACACTGAAGCTTTCTTT.

The chain joins TRBV15 to TRBJ2-7; perhaps TRBD1 as D (5 bases). The germline V and J ends were trimmed by 5 bases and 3 bases, with 11 bases remaining between them. Germline loops: CDR1 LNHNV, CDR2 YYDKDF (reference sequence). The CDR3 runs to 13 residues. CDR3 sequence: CATSLTQGYEQYF. As DNA, the CDR3 is TGTGCCACCAGCTTGACTCAGGGCTACGAGCAGTACTTC.

The chain employs TRBV9 and TRBJ2-1; 7 positions match TRBD2. The CDR3 runs 19 residues. Trimming cost V 3 bases and J 7 bases; bases outside gene matches: 22. CDR1 is SGDLS and CDR2 is YYNGEE in the germline V gene. The CDR3 sequence: CASSGPREGGRRGPNEQFF. DNA for the CDR3: TGTGCCAGCAGCGGCCCCAGGGAGGGAGGGCGAAGAGGACCGAATGAGCAGTTCTTC.

The chain has TRBV6-1 and TRBJ2-3, with 7 positions matching TRBD2. The CDR3 totals 15 residues. J gave up 3 bases and V 5 bases, and 8 bases lay outside the gene matches. CDR1 MNHNS and CDR2 SASEGT come from the germline V gene. In DNA, the CDR3 is TGTGCCAGCAGTCCCCTCGCCGGGGGGACAGATACGCAGTATTTT. It is translated as CASSPLAGGTDTQYF.

This rearrangement joins TRBV6-5 to TRBJ1-2; D uncertain. The CDR3 spans 12 residues. V was trimmed by 6 bases and J by 3 bases, leaving 8 bases between them. Germline V gene lookup returns CDR1 MNHEY and CDR2 SVGAGI. CDR3 region: CASRAGYYGYTF. The CDR3 DNA reads TGTGCCAGCAGGGCCGGGTACTATGGCTACACCTTC.

The chain combines TRBV28 with TRBJ1-1; D is ambiguous. V was trimmed by 1 base and J by 2 bases, leaving 2 bases between them. Germline assignment: CDR1 MDHEN and CDR2 SYDVKM. The CDR3 contains 12 residues. CDR3 sequence reads: CASSLYNTEAFF. Written as DNA, the CDR3 is TGTGCCAGCAGTTTATACAACACTGAAGCTTTCTTT. Variable domain in full (rest from reference TRBV28 and TRBJ1-1): DVKVTQSSRYLVKRTGEKVFLECVQDMDHENMFWYRQDPGLGLRLIYFSYDVKMKEKGDIPEGYSVSREKKERFSLILESASTNQTSMYLCASSLYNTEAFFGQGTRLTVV.

The rearrangement uses TRBV28 and TRBJ2-5; D is ambiguous. Per the germline V gene, CDR1 is MDHEN and CDR2 is SYDVKM. The CDR3 contains 15 residues. V was pared by 5 bases and J by 3 bases, with 16 bases between. CDR3 DNA: TGTGCCAGCAGTCCTGGACCTCCAAGGGAAGAGACCCAGTACTTC. Amino acid sequence: CASSPGPPREETQYF.

The chain recombines TRBV29-1 with TRBJ1-1; possibly TRBD1 for D (5 bases). This CDR3 is built from 13 residues. Germline CDR1 and CDR2: SQVTM and ANQGSEA. Trimming removed 7 bases from V and 3 bases from J, with 15 bases in between. The DNA of the CDR3 is TGCAGCGGAAGGCAGGGCTCCCACACTGAAGCTTTCTTT. It translates to CSGRQGSHTEAFF.

This chain connects TRBV5-4 to TRBJ2-7, with a tentative D call TRBD2 (5 bases). V shed 1 base and J shed 3 bases, with 8 bases lying between them. CDR3 length equals 13 residues. Germline V lookup: CDR1 SGHNT, CDR2 YYREEE (reference sequence). The DNA of the CDR3 is TGTGCCAGCAGCTTGCGGGGAATCTACGAGCAGTACTTC. Its protein is CASSLRGIYEQYF.

This chain links TRBV6-1 with TRBJ2-3, with D maybe TRBD2 (6 bases). V was pared by 7 bases and J by 2 bases, with 16 bases between. Germline V gene data show CDR1 as MNHNS and CDR2 as SASEGT. This CDR3 has 15 residues. The DNA for the CDR3 is TGTGCCAGCATCCGATTAGCGGACTTCACAGATACGCAGTATTTT. Translating gives CASIRLADFTDTQYF.

The chain carries TRBV4-2 and TRBJ2-3; D may correspond to TRBD1 or TRBD2 (6 bases each). Germline V gene data show CDR1 as LGHNA and CDR2 as YNFKEQ. CDR3 length equals 15 residues. Trimming removed 11 bases at V and 3 bases at J, with 21 bases between. CDR3: CASGDGGAGTDTQYF. The CDR3 coding sequence is TGTGCCTCCGGAGACGGGGGCGCCGGGACAGATACGCAGTATTTT.

The gene calls are TRBV5-5 and TRBJ1-1; D may be TRBD1 (5 bases). The CDR3 sequence is 17 residues long. With 2 bases removed from V and 0 bases from J, the gap between germline ends came to 17 bases. Germline V CDR1 and CDR2: SGHKS, YYEKEE (reference sequence). The chain's CDR3 is CASSFVNRKWVNTEAFF. The CDR3 nucleotides read TGTGCCAGCAGCTTTGTAAACAGGAAATGGGTGAACACTGAAGCTTTCTTT.

In the case of this clone: No DNA is shown, since the ends of the CDR3 on it are uncertain; the CDR3 is the one TCRdb lists. This sequence joins TRBV28 and TRBJ1-2. The germline gives CDR1 MDHEN, CDR2 SYDVKM. The CDR3 spans 14 residues, counting both ends. The CDR3 is CASSTSGRIYGYTF.